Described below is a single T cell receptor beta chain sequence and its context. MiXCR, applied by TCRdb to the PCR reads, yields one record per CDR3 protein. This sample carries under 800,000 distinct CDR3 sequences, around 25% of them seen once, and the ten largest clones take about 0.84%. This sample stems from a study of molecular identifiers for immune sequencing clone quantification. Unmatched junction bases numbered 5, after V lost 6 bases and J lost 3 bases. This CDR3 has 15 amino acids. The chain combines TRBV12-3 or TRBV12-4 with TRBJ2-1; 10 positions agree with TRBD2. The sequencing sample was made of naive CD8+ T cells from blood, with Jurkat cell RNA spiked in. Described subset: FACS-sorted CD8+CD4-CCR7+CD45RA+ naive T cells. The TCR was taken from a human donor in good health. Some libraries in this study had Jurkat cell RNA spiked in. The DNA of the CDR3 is TGTGCCAGCAGATCCGGGACTAGCGTCTACAATGAGCAGTTCTTC. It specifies CASRSGTSVYNEQFF.